Each of the 21 T cell receptor beta chains below was sequenced from the same sample in a study of T-cell memory formation after mild COVID-19. TCRdb re-called the 5' RACE reads with MiXCR, one entry per CDR3 protein. This table holds more than 450,000 distinct CDR3 sequences, approximately 19% found once. Source material: PBMCs or a T cell subset sorted from them (not recorded which). The source is an adult woman who had mild COVID-19 (a few samples of this study predate the infection). Cell type and time point are not known.

This clonotype was recorded a few times. The gene calls are TRBV24-1 and TRBJ2-1; D perhaps matches TRBD2 (5 bases). Trimming cost V 3 bases and J 4 bases, with 9 bases left between them. Looked up from germline, CDR1 is KGHDR and CDR2 is SFDVKD. The CDR3 is made up of 14 amino acids. CDR3 region: CATSDTGLYNEQFF. For the CDR3, the DNA is TGTGCCACCAGTGATACCGGACTGTACAATGAGCAGTTCTTC.

The chain employs TRBV21-1 and TRBJ1-3. TRBV21-1 is annotated as a pseudogene. CDR3 size: 14 residues. The CDR3 region is CASSVRTAGNTIYF. The CDR3 region has the DNA TGTGCCAGCAGCGTCCGGACCGCTGGAAACACCATATATTTT.

The chain carries TRBV7-9 and TRBJ2-1; 13 nucleotides match TRBD2. With 6 bases clipped from V and 7 bases from J, the junction kept 6 bases outside the gene matches. CDR3 length: 15 amino acids. Germline assignment: CDR1 SEHNR and CDR2 FQNEAQ (reference sequence). The CDR3 bases are TGTGCCAGCAGACTAGCGGGAGGGCCAGAGAATGAGCAGTTCTTC. This sequence encodes CASRLAGGPENEQFF.

The chain has TRBV6-1 and TRBJ2-7, with a tentative D call TRBD2 (6 bases). V dropped 8 bases and J dropped 6 bases, with 11 bases sitting between them. Germline V CDR1 and CDR2: MNHNS, SASEGT. The CDR3 runs to 11 residues. The CDR3 DNA reads TGTGCCAGCCTTGGGAGGTTCGAGCAGTACTTC. Protein: CASLGRFEQYF.

This clonotype was seen repeatedly, ten times or more. The chain couples TRBV25-1 to TRBJ2-7, with 10 positions matching TRBD2. Germline-derived CDR1 and CDR2 are MGHDK and SYGVNS. The CDR3 has 13 amino acids. V shed 5 bases, J shed 5 bases, and the junction held 3 bases outside the gene matches. The DNA for the CDR3 is TGTGCCAGCAGTAGCGGGGGGGCCCACGAGCAGTACTTC. Protein product: CASSSGGAHEQYF.

This clonotype appeared a few times. CDR3 sequence (DNA): TGTGCCAGTAGTATGCTGGGGGGCTCCGGCTACGAGCAGTACTTC. Translated, it gives CASSMLGGSGYEQYF. This rearrangement joins TRBV19 to TRBJ2-7; D may be TRBD1 or TRBD2 (6 bases each). The CDR3 length is 15 residues. V gave up 3 bases and J gave up 3 bases, with 15 bases separating them. Germline V gives CDR1 LNHDA, CDR2 SQIVND (reference sequence).

The sample holds a few counts of this clonotype. V and J are TRBV25-1 and TRBJ2-7, with D maybe TRBD1 (6 bases). Trimming took 6 bases from V and 0 from J, leaving 12 bases between them. Germline values: CDR1 MGHDK, CDR2 SYGVNS. CDR3 length: 14 residues. CDR3 residues: CASSRGHYSYEQYF. Written as DNA, the CDR3 is TGTGCCAGCAGCAGGGGCCATTACTCCTACGAGCAGTACTTC.

The sample holds a few counts of this clonotype. At one boundary the junction diverges from the germline segment, which might be a read error. The genes are TRBV29-1 and TRBJ2-1, with 7 positions matching TRBD2. CDR3 length equals 14 residues. CDR1 is SQVTM and CDR2 is ANQGSEA in the germline V gene. The CDR3 sequence is CSSTGSRDYNEQFF. The CDR3 region has the DNA TGCAGCTCCACCGGGAGCCGGGACTACAATGAGCAGTTTTTC.

This chain's CDR3 is CSVGDSRYEQYF. DNA for the CDR3: TGCAGCGTTGGGGACAGTCGATACGAGCAGTACTTC. The chain joins TRBV29-1 to TRBJ2-7; 7 positions match TRBD1. V dropped 4 bases and J dropped 4; count of bases not matched to a gene: 4. The CDR3 has 12 residues. CDR1 SQVTM and CDR2 ANQGSEA come from the germline V gene.

This clonotype showed up just a few times. This chain links TRBV20-1 with TRBJ1-5; D is possibly TRBD1 (5 bases). Germline V lookup: CDR1 DFQATT, CDR2 SNEGSKA (reference sequence). The ends were cut back, 6 bases at V and 3 bases at J, with 18 bases in the middle. CDR3 length: 15 amino acids. CDR3 region: CSANQTVGLNQPQHF. The DNA for the CDR3 is TGCAGTGCCAATCAGACAGTGGGCCTCAATCAGCCCCAGCATTTT.

The chain has TRBV5-4 and TRBJ1-1, with TRBD1 as a possible D gene (6 bases). The CDR3 has 11 amino acids. Germline assignment: CDR1 SGHNT and CDR2 YYREEE (reference sequence). Trimming stripped 0 bases from V and 10 bases from J, with 7 bases between. CDR3: CASSLEGVAFF. In DNA, the CDR3 is TGTGCCAGCAGCTTGGAGGGGGTAGCTTTCTTT.

V and J are TRBV5-6 and TRBJ2-1; 12 nucleotides agree with TRBD2. The CDR3 covers 16 residues. Germline CDR1 is SGHDT and CDR2 is YYEEEE. Germline trimming cut 4 bases from V and 1 base from J; bases unmatched to any gene: 3. CDR3 in amino acids: CASSGTSGYSYNEQFF. As DNA, the CDR3 is TGTGCCAGCAGCGGGACTAGCGGGTATTCCTACAATGAGCAGTTCTTC.

Many counts were recorded for this clonotype. The chain has TRBV20-1 and TRBJ1-5, with D tentatively TRBD1 (6 bases). The germline gives CDR1 DFQATT, CDR2 SNEGSKA (reference sequence). The ends were cut back, 6 bases at V and 6 bases at J, with 12 bases in the middle. The CDR3 totals 12 residues. CDR3 sequence (DNA): TGCAGTGCAAAACAGGGCGGTCAGCCCCAGCATTTT. Protein: CSAKQGGQPQHF.

This clonotype turned up a few times. The chain employs TRBV9 and TRBJ2-7; D may be TRBD1 or TRBD2 (5 bases each). Between the trimmed V and J ends, which lost 0 bases and 3 bases, there was a span of 13 bases. Germline lookup yields CDR1 SGDLS and CDR2 YYNGEE. The length of the CDR3 is 15 residues. CDR3 bases: TGTGCCAGCAGCGTAGACATGGGGACCCTCTACGAGCAGTACTTC. Its protein product is CASSVDMGTLYEQYF.

This clonotype was counted only a few times. The chain employs TRBV20-1 and TRBJ2-7; maybe TRBD2 (5 bases). The CDR3 covers 13 residues. V gave up 6 bases and J gave up 0 bases, with 12 bases separating them. Germline V gene lookup returns CDR1 DFQATT and CDR2 SNEGSKA (reference sequence). CDR3 bases: TGCAGTGCCCGAGAGGGCAACTCCTACGAGCAGTACTTC. Translation gives CSAREGNSYEQYF.

The table lists this clonotype with a few counts. This rearrangement joins TRBV7-6 to TRBJ2-5; D is unresolved. CDR3 length equals 13 residues. CDR1 SGHVS and CDR2 FNYEAQ come from the germline V gene. V lost 5 bases, J lost 0 bases, and 7 bases lay in between. CDR3 sequence: CASSLDYQETQYF. As DNA, the CDR3 is TGTGCCAGCAGCCTCGATTACCAAGAGACCCAGTACTTC.

The chain joins TRBV6-5 to TRBJ1-2; 11 nucleotides line up with TRBD1. The CDR3 is made up of 16 amino acids. CDR1 is MNHEY and CDR2 is SVGAGI in the germline V gene. The V segment lost 5 bases and the J segment 4 bases; nucleotides outside the gene matches: 9. The CDR3 loop is CASSTWTGGEVYGYTF. The CDR3 bases are TGTGCCAGCAGTACGTGGACAGGGGGCGAAGTCTATGGCTACACCTTC.

This clonotype came up a few times. The chain is built from TRBV5-6 and TRBJ1-2, with TRBD1 matching 7 bases. The CDR3 length is 15 residues. Germline V lookup: CDR1 SGHDT, CDR2 YYEEEE. V lost 0 bases, J lost 1 base, and 3 bases stayed unmatched. CDR3 protein: CASSLETGFNYGYTF. In DNA, the CDR3 is TGTGCCAGCAGCTTGGAGACAGGGTTTAACTATGGCTACACCTTC.

The sample holds a few counts of this clonotype. V usage is TRBV20-1 and J usage is TRBJ2-3, with D possibly matching TRBD2 (7 bases). Trimming cost V 0 bases and J 9 bases, with 19 bases left between them. Looked up from germline, CDR1 is DFQATT and CDR2 is SNEGSKA (reference sequence). This CDR3 has 15 amino acids. The DNA for the CDR3 is TGCAGTGCTAGAGATTACACGGGAAGGGGGGGAACGCAGTATTTT. This codes for CSARDYTGRGGTQYF.

In this sample, this clonotype turned up a few times. The CDR3 nucleotides read TGTGCCAGCGGCATACTAGGTAATGAGCAGTTCTTC. Translation: CASGILGNEQFF. The genes are TRBV12-3 or TRBV12-4 and TRBJ2-1, with D possibly being TRBD2 (5 bases). V was pared by 8 bases and J by 7 bases, with 12 bases between. The CDR3 has 12 amino acids.

Only a few counts were recorded for this clonotype. This sequence joins TRBV7-3 and TRBJ2-1; D possibly corresponds to TRBD1 (6 bases). The CDR3 totals 14 residues. Germline CDR1 reads SGHTA; CDR2 reads FQGTGA. Trimming cost V 5 bases and J 5 bases, with 13 bases left between them. The CDR3 sequence: CASSKTGRNNEQFF. CDR3 DNA: TGTGCCAGCAGCAAAACAGGGCGGAACAATGAGCAGTTCTTC.